This TCR beta chain was profiled in a study of PD-1 blockade in classical Hodgkin lymphoma. CDR1 is MDHEN, CDR2 SYDVKM, per germline. This CDR3 spans 17 amino acids. Trimming stripped 2 bases from V and 2 bases from J, with 16 bases between. Broader study findings: Before treatment, TCR diversity in newly diagnosed patients was reportedly lower than in healthy donors. Whoever responded completely had baseline diversity much like that seen in newly diagnosed patients.

This table comes from immunoSEQ multiplex PCR, and its TCRdb copy is limited to in-frame clones, with some not included. The repertoire holds roughly 40,000 clones, with around four fifths as singletons. As for this clone: As yet, its antigen is unknown.

Time point of the sample: cycle 4 day 1 (C4D1), after five to seven weeks of nivolumab. Patients all relapsed after autologous stem cell transplantation, and there was variation in brentuximab vedotin exposure. The material was peripheral blood mononuclear cells (PBMCs), obtained before the fourth cycle of nivolumab. This clonotype originated in a human donor with classical Hodgkin lymphoma. The J gene is TRBJ1-3, the V gene TRBV28, with D perhaps matching TRBD1 (6 bases). The CDR3 region is CASSLDSGDSTGNTIYF. The CDR3 nucleotides are TGTGCCAGCAGTTTAGATTCAGGGGACTCGACTGGAAACACCATATATTTT.